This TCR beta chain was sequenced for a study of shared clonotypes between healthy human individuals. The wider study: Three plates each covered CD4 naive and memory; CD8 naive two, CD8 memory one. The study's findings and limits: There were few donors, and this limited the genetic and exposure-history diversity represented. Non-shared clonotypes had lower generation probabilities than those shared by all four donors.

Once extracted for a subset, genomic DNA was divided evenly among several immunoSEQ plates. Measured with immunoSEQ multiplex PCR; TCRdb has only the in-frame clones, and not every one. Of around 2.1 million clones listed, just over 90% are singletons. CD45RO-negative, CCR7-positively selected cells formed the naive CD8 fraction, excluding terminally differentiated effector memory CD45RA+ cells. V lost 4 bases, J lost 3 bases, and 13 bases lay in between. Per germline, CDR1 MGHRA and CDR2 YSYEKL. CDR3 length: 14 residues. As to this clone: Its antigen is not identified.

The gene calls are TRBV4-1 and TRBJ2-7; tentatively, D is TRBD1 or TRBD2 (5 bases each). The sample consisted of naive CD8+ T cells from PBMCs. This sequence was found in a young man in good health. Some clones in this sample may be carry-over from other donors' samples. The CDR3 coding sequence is TGCGCCAGCAGCCTCAGGGAGAGGGGCTACGAGCAGTACTTC. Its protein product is CASSLRERGYEQYF.